The present T cell receptor (beta chain) was sequenced within a study of spatial heterogeneity in lung cancer. As for the study in general: Sequence detection consistently recorded a greater number of beta-chain than alpha-chain sequences.

This clonotype has at least ten counts. Regarding time point: sample taken at primary tumor resection. TCRs were sequenced from unsorted whole RNA of tumor, nontumor lung or PBMC. A total of around 72 untreated early-stage non-small cell lung cancer patients served as donors. All TCR cDNA molecules were individually tagged with a unique molecular identifier. A single record per CDR3 protein comes from TCRdb applying MiXCR to the 5' RACE reads. The sample has about 23,000 distinct CDR3 sequences, 4.7% seen once. The source was PBMCs, collected at surgery. The sequence was obtained from a male donor with early-stage non-small cell lung cancer.

The CDR3 sequence is CASSKGPNYEQYF. The CDR3 DNA reads TGTGCCAGCAGCAAGGGACCCAACTACGAGCAGTACTTC. The chain is built from TRBV7-6 and TRBJ2-7; D may correspond to TRBD1 or TRBD2 (5 bases each). The CDR3 is 13 residues long. Germline assignment: CDR1 SGHVS and CDR2 FNYEAQ. V gave up 5 bases and J gave up 3 bases, with 11 bases separating them.